Reported below is one T cell receptor beta chain. Antigen: not known. The CDR3 does not end in the conserved phenylalanine or tryptophan, so this is likely a read error. Because the CDR3's place on the DNA is in doubt, the DNA is left out and the CDR3 is given as listed by TCRdb. The data are from a study of tumor-infiltrating lymphocytes in primary liver carcinoma. Looking at the study overall: The patients comprised men and women between the ages of 30 and 69 years. Stage T1-T3 N0M0 tumors measured roughly 4 to 11 cm at most. Roughly 3.5 to 7.13 million productive TCRbeta reads were obtained per sample, with similar numbers across tissue types. Study results and caveats: Tumor-adjacent and tumor-blood pairs shared a smaller degree of overlap than tumor region pairs.

The input was around 530 ng total RNA; TCR beta cDNA was made from it with a constant-region primer. Each TCR beta library was derived from three nested multiplex PCR rounds that employed slightly modified ARM-PCR. TRBV1-TRBV30 forward primers paired with a C-beta reverse primer were used in the first two PCR rounds, which ran around 10 cycles each. TCRdb called the multiplex PCR reads again in MiXCR, with one record for every CDR3 protein. Among some 21,000 distinct CDR3 sequences, nearly 80% were seen once, and the ten largest hold over 35%. DNA and RNA were both co-extracted from approximately 20-30 mg of bulk tissue that had not been sorted. The CDR3 length is 16 residues, termini included. The germline gives CDR1 LGHNA, CDR2 YSLEER.

The sample comprised liver tumor tissue from sampling region 1. Subset reported: tumor region T1, superior pole. The sequence came from a young woman with primary liver carcinoma and hepatitis B virus infection. This chain links TRBV4-3 with TRBJ2-1; whether TRBD2, the table's D call, matches the DNA was not checked. CDR3 region: CASSQDAGSSYNEQLL.